Included here is one TCR beta chain sequence, with context. These data belong to a study of blood T cell repertoires in COVID-19. Study background: Samples taken during acute and convalescent COVID-19 were collected in the United States, Italy and Spain.

With 1 base clipped from V and 1 base from J, the junction kept 2 bases outside the gene matches. Looked up from germline, CDR1 is LNHDA and CDR2 is SQIVND (reference sequence). The CDR3 has 15 residues. Per the original data handling: For nucleated cells, counts were estimated from reference gene primer amplification. Generated by immunoSEQ multiplex PCR, the TCRdb table keeps only in-frame clones and is missing some. Clonal size and the V and J genes are those of that table, whereas D and trimming came from the DNA. The data show some 240,000 clones, with about four fifths seen just once and 7.5% held by the top ten.

The sample was peripheral blood. V gene TRBV19 combines with J gene TRBJ1-1, with 8 bases lining up with TRBD1. This TCR was sampled from an elderly woman with COVID-19, enrolled during active disease. The chain's CDR3 is CASSIGDRRNTEAFF. The CDR3 nucleotides read TGTGCCAGTAGTATAGGGGACAGGAGGAACACTGAAGCTTTCTTT.